The T cell receptor beta chain described here comes from a study of cytotoxic CD8 clonotypes in ibrutinib-treated CLL. Using immunoSEQ multiplex PCR, the repertoire was profiled, and TCRdb retains in-frame clones only, with some absent. The sample has about 160,000 clones, approximately 90% seen once. The CDR3 spans 15 residues. Trimming stripped 3 bases from V and 1 base from J, with 9 bases between. Germline V gene lookup returns CDR1 LNHDA and CDR2 SQIVND (reference sequence). This clone was seen more than once but under ten times. The sample was PBMCs, taken at disease progression, from a patient treated with ibrutinib. V usage is TRBV19 and J usage is TRBJ2-2, with no clear D. This receptor was identified in a human donor with chronic lymphocytic leukemia. The CDR3 here is CASSIGLGNTGELFF. CDR3 in DNA: TGTGCCAGTAGTATCGGTCTTGGGAACACCGGGGAGCTGTTTTTT.